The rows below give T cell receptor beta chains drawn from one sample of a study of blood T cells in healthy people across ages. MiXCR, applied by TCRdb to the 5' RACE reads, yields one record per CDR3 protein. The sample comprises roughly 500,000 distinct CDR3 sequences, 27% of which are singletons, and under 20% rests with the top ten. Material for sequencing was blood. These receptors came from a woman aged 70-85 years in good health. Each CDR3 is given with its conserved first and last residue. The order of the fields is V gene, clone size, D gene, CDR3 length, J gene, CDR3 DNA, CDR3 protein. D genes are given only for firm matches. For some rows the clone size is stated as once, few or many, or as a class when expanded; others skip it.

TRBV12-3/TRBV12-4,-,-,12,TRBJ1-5,TGTGCCAGCAGTTCAGGGGTACGGCCCCAGCATTTT,CASSSGVRPQHF
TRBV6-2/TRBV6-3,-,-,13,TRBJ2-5,TGTGCCAGCAGAACAGGGACGGAGGAGACCCAGTACTTC,CASRTGTEETQYF
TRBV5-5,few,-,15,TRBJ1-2,TGTGCCAGCAGCCCAGGACAGTTAGCTAACTATGGCTACACCTTC,CASSPGQLANYGYTF
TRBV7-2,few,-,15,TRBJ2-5,TGTGCCAGCAGCTTAGGCGCAGCCAGCGAAGAGACCCAGTACTTC,CASSLGAASEETQYF
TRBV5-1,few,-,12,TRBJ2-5,TGTGCCAGCAGCTCGGGGGAAGAGACCCAGTACTTC,CASSSGEETQYF
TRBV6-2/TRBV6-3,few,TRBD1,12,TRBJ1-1,TGTGCCAGCACCCGGACAGGGTTTGAAGCTTTCTTT,CASTRTGFEAFF
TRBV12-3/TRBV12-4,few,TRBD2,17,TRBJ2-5,TGTGCCAGCAGTTTAATGCTACTAGCGGGGGCACAAGAGACCCAGTACTTC,CASSLMLLAGAQETQYF
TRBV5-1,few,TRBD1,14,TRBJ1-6,TGCGCCAGCAGCATGGGACAGTTTAATTCACCCCTCCACTTT,CASSMGQFNSPLHF
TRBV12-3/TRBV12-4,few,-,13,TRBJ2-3,TGTGCCAGCAGTCCAGTAGGGGCAGATACGGAGTATTTT,CASSPVGADTEYF
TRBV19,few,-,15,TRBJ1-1,TGTGCCAGTACTAGACAGCAGCTCTTGTACACTGAAGCTTTCTTT,CASTRQQLLYTEAFF
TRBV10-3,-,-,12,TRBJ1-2,TGTGCCATCAGCCCGGGGGTGTGGGGCTACACCTTC,CAISPGVWGYTF
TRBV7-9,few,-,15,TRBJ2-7,TGTGCCAGCAGCCCACACTCCCAGGGCGACGACGAGCAGTACTTC,CASSPHSQGDDEQYF
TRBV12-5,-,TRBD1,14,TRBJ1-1,TGTGCTAGTGGTCCAGGGGGGGGTGGCCTCGGAGCTTTCTTT,CASGPGGGGLGAFF
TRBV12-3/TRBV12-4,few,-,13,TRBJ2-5,TGTGCCAGCAGTTTAAACCAGCAAGAGACCCAGTACTTC,CASSLNQQETQYF
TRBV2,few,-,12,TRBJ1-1,TGTGCCAGCAGTGTAGGGTACACTGAAGCTTTCTTT,CASSVGYTEAFF
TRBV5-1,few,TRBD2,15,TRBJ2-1,TGCGCCAGCAGCCCAGATAGCGGGGGTAACAATGAGCAGTTCTTC,CASSPDSGGNNEQFF
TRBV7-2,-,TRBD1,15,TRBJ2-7,TGTGCCAGCAGCTTAGACAGGGGGCACTCCTACGAGCAGTACTTC,CASSLDRGHSYEQYF
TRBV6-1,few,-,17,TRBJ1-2,TGTGCCAGCACATCACGACGGACGGCCAATTTTAACTATGGCTACACCTTC,CASTSRRTANFNYGYTF
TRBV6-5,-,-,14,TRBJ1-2,TGTGCCAGCAGTGACAGGAGATCCGAGGGGGGCTACACCTTC,CASSDRRSEGGYTF
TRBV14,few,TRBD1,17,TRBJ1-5,TGTGCCAGCAGCCAAGAGCCACAGGGGTGGGGATATCAGCCCCAGCATTTT,CASSQEPQGWGYQPQHF
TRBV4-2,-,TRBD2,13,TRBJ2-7,TGTGCCAGCAGCCAGCTAGCGGGAGAGGAGCAGTACTTC,CASSQLAGEEQYF
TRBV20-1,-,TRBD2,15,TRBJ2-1,TGCAGTGCTAGAGATCCCCAGCGGGGCGACAATGAGCAGTTCTTC,CSARDPQRGDNEQFF
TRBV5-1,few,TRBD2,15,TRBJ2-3,TGCGCCAGCAGCTTGAGCAGCGGGGGACAAGATACGCAGTATTTT,CASSLSSGGQDTQYF
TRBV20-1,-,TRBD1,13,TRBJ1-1,TGCAGTGTGGACAGGGGGCAGGGCACTGAAGCTTTCTTT,CSVDRGQGTEAFF
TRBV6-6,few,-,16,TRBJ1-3,TGTGCCAGCACCGGGGGACCCGGAACCTCTGGAAACACCATATATTTT,CASTGGPGTSGNTIYF
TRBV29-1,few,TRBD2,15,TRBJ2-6,TGCAGCGCATTGGGTAGCGGGGGAGGGGCCAACGTCCTGACTTTC,CSALGSGGGANVLTF
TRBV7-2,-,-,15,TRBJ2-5,TGTGCCAGCAGCTTAGTGGGGCCGGTACAAGAGACCCAGTACTTC,CASSLVGPVQETQYF
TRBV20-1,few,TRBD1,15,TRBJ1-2,TGCAGTGCTAGAGGGACAGGGGGCATCGACTATGGCTACACCTTC,CSARGTGGIDYGYTF
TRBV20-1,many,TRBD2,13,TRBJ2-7,TGCAGTGCTCTAGCGGAAATCTCCTACGAGCAGTACTTC,CSALAEISYEQYF
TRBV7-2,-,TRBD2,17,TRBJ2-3,TGTGCCAGCAGCTCACCGGGACTAGCGGCCCGCACAGATACGCAGTATTTT,CASSSPGLAARTDTQYF
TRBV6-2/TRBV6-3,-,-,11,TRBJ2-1,TGTGCCAGCTCATCGAGACGGGAGCAGTTCTTC,CASSSRREQFF
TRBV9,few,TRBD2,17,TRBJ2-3,TGTGCCAGCAGCGTAGCTATGGTGGCTAGCGGGGGGGATACGCAGTATTTT,CASSVAMVASGGDTQYF
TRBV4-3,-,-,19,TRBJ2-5,TGCGCCAGCAGCCACCTTTTACCCTCTAGTGGGGGTTGGGAGGAGACCCAGTACTTC,CASSHLLPSSGGWEETQYF
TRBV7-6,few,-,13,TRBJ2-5,TGTGCCAGCAGCACCCGAATCCAAGAGACCCAGTACTTC,CASSTRIQETQYF
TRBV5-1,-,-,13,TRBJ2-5,TGCGCCAGCAGCTCGACAGGCAAAGAGACCCAGTACTTC,CASSSTGKETQYF